A single sample is the source of the 6 T cell receptor beta chains below, sequenced in a study of blood T cell repertoires in COVID-19. Using immunoSEQ multiplex PCR, the repertoire was profiled, and TCRdb retains in-frame clones only, with some absent. The data show about 190,000 clones, around 85% seen once. The sample taken for sequencing was peripheral blood. The receptors were gathered from a man at least 80 years old with COVID-19, enrolled during active disease.

This chain links TRBV6-1 with TRBJ1-1, with D uncertain. V shed 0 bases and J shed 3 bases, with 20 bases lying between them. The germline gives CDR1 MNHNS, CDR2 SASEGT. CDR3 length: 18 residues. CDR3 sequence reads: CASSEAVFDASTDTEAFF. The CDR3 DNA sequence: TGTGCCAGCAGTGAAGCAGTATTCGATGCAAGTACGGACACTGAAGCTTTCTTT.

This clone showed up just once. The chain is built from TRBV24-1 and TRBJ2-3; 7 bases fit TRBD2. Germline CDR1 KGHDR, CDR2 SFDVKD. V shed 0 bases and J 1 base; nucleotides not matched to a gene: 6. This CDR3 has 17 amino acids. In DNA, the CDR3 is TGTGCCACCAGTGATTTGTACCGGGGGGACGGCACAGATACGCAGTATTTT. Protein product: CATSDLYRGDGTDTQYF.

This rearrangement joins TRBV28 to TRBJ1-2; D perhaps matches TRBD1 (5 bases). V was shortened by 6 bases and J by 2 bases, with 13 bases between the two germline ends. CDR1 and CDR2 (germline): MDHEN, SYDVKM. The CDR3 covers 14 residues. The CDR3 bases are TGTGCCAGCAGGCCCGGGACTGCAAACTATGGCTACACCTTC. Translation: CASRPGTANYGYTF.

V gene TRBV29-1 combines with J gene TRBJ1-5; perhaps TRBD1 as D (6 bases). This CDR3 is 15 amino acids long. The germline CDR1 and CDR2 sequences are SQVTM and ANQGSEA. V shed 6 bases and J shed 0 bases, with 15 bases lying between them. CDR3 nucleotides: TGCAGCGTGGGGGGGGGCACTTATAGCAATCAGCCCCAGCATTTT. It is translated as CSVGGGTYSNQPQHF.

Points on this clone: Other DNA sequences in the same sample also yield this CDR3. The CDR3 DNA is TGTGCCAGCAGTGAGGGAGGGAACTATGGCTACACCTTC. Translated, it gives CASSEGGNYGYTF. The chain has TRBV25-1 and TRBJ1-2; D gene ambiguous. The V gene lost 3 bases and the J gene lost 2 bases, with 7 bases spanning the gap. Germline loops: CDR1 MGHDK, CDR2 SYGVNS. This CDR3 is built from 13 residues.

In its sample, this clone was seen a few times. This chain joins TRBV2 and TRBJ1-6; the match to TRBD1 covers 10 bases. Germline V lookup: CDR1 SNHLY, CDR2 FYNNEI. Trimming removed 8 bases from V and 13 bases from J; junction bases left unmatched: 8. The CDR3 loop spans 13 amino acids. CDR3 in amino acids: CASVGTGVSPLHF. CDR3 DNA sequence: TGTGCCAGCGTCGGGACAGGGGTGAGTCCCCTCCACTTT.